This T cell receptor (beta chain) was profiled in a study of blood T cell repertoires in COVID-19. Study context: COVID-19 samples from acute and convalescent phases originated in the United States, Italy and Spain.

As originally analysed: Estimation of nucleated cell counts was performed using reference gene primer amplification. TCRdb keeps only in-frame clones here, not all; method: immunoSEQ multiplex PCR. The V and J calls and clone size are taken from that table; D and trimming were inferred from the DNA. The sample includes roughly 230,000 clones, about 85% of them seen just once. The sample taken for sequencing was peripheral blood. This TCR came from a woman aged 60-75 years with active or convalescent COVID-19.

The CDR3 loop is CASSLAFGGYYTGELFF. The CDR3, as DNA: TGTGCCAGCAGCCTCGCTTTCGGGGGATATTACACCGGGGAGCTGTTTTTT. V usage is TRBV9 and J usage is TRBJ2-2; D might be TRBD2 (6 bases). CDR1 is SGDLS, CDR2 YYNGEE, per germline. The germline V and J ends were trimmed by 4 bases and 3 bases, with 19 bases remaining between them. The CDR3 runs 17 residues.